Listed below are T cell receptor beta chains from one sample, sequenced in a study of cytomegalovirus exposure and HLA in healthy donors. The method was immunoSEQ multiplex PCR; TCRdb's version includes in-frame clones alone and lacks a portion of them. Among about 160,000 clones, approximately 76% were seen once, and the ten largest hold 1.3% to 1.5%. Sequencing was performed on PBMCs. The receptors originated from a man aged 55 to 69 in good health and CMV-seronegative. The CDR3 runs from the conserved cysteine through the conserved F or W. A D gene is named only where the DNA matches it firmly. A row's size may be missing; if present it is once, few, many or a size class.

j_call d_call clone_size v_call cdr3_nt cdr3_aa
TRBJ2-7 - few TRBV2 TGTGCCACCAACCCGGACAGATCCTACGAGCAGTACTTC CATNPDRSYEQYF
TRBJ2-3 - - TRBV10-3 TGTGCCATCAGTGAGTCAGGGCTAGCAGACACTAGCACAGATACGCAGTATTTT CAISESGLADTSTDTQYF
TRBJ2-2 - - TRBV7-9 TGTGCCAGCTTCTCCCGTGGCAGGGGCACCGGGGAGCTGTTTTTT CASFSRGRGTGELFF
TRBJ1-5 - - TRBV6-8 TGTGCCAGCAGTTACGCCTCGATCGGGGGGTTTAGCAATCAGCCCCAGCATTTT CASSYASIGGFSNQPQHF
TRBJ2-6 - once TRBV2 TGTGCCAGCAGGGGCTTAGGCGTCAGCTCTGGGGCCAACGTCCTGACTTTC CASRGLGVSSGANVLTF
TRBJ2-5 TRBD2 - TRBV4-3 TGCGCCAGCAGCCAAAAACTAGCGGGGGGGCCGGAGACCCAGTACTTC CASSQKLAGGPETQYF
TRBJ2-3 - - TRBV11-3 TGTGCCAGCAGCAACTCACGAAATACGCAGTATTTT CASSNSRNTQYF
TRBJ2-1 TRBD2 - TRBV7-3 TGTGCCAGCAGCTTACCGGGCCAAGCGGGGCGCCCCCTCTCCTACAATGAGCAGTTCTTC CASSLPGQAGRPLSYNEQFF
TRBJ2-1 - few TRBV6-5 TGTGCCAGCAGTTACTCGGCGGGGCTAACCTACAATGAGCAGTTCTTC CASSYSAGLTYNEQFF
TRBJ2-2 TRBD1 - TRBV7-2 TGTGCCAGCAGCTTAGGACAGGGGACCGGGGAGCTGTTTTTT CASSLGQGTGELFF
TRBJ2-3 - - TRBV7-9 TGTGCCAGCAGCTTTACCCGTGCCCGGAGCACAGATACGCAGTATTTT CASSFTRARSTDTQYF
TRBJ2-7 - - TRBV28 TGTGCCAGCAGTTCTATGGCGGAGGGCCGTAGGTACGAGCAGTACTTC CASSSMAEGRRYEQYF
TRBJ2-7 - - TRBV5-5 TGTGCCAGCAGCTCACCCGGGTTCCACTCCTACGAGCAGTACTTC CASSSPGFHSYEQYF
TRBJ2-3 - - TRBV7-8 TGTGCCAGCAGCTTACAAGGACAGGTGGGAGGATTGGATACGCAGTATTTT CASSLQGQVGGLDTQYF
TRBJ2-7 - few TRBV11-2 TGTGCCAGCAGCTTAGATACCTACGAGCAGTACTTC CASSLDTYEQYF
TRBJ2-1 TRBD2 - TRBV7-2 TGTGCCAGCAGCTTAGCGCTAGCGGGAGGCCGGCAGTTCTTC CASSLALAGGRQFF
TRBJ1-1 - - TRBV18 TGTGCCAGCTCACGCGGGGGAGGCACTGAAGCTTTCTTT CASSRGGGTEAFF
TRBJ2-3 - - TRBV7-6 TGTGCCAGCAGCTTAGCCAGGGTATCCACAGATACGCAGTATTTT CASSLARVSTDTQYF
TRBJ2-7 TRBD2 - TRBV7-7 TGTGCCAGCAGCTCGACCCCGGGACTAGCGGGAGAGCAGTACTTC CASSSTPGLAGEQYF
TRBJ2-1 - - TRBV7-8 TGTGCCAGCAGCTTAGGGAGGGTCATTACCTACAATGAGCAGTTCTTC CASSLGRVITYNEQFF
TRBJ2-1 TRBD2 once TRBV2 TGTGCCAGCCCTCTTGAGCGGGAGTCGTCTGAGCAGTTCTTC CASPLERESSEQFF
TRBJ2-3 - - TRBV28 TGTGCCAGCTCAGGCTTCACAGATACGCAGTATTTT CASSGFTDTQYF
TRBJ2-7 - - TRBV10-3 TGTGCCACCACTTTTGCGGGGGCGGGTAGCGACGAGCAGTACTTC CATTFAGAGSDEQYF
TRBJ2-3 - few TRBV2 TGTGCCAGCAGTGATTCGACGCAGTATTTT CASSDSTQYF
TRBJ2-7 TRBD2 - TRBV10-2 TGCGCCAGCAGTGAGGAGGCGGGAGGGTTCGACGAGCAGTACTTC CASSEEAGGFDEQYF
TRBJ2-5 - - TRBV28 TGTGCCAGCAGTTCAGGGGAAGAGACCCAGTACTTC CASSSGEETQYF
TRBJ1-1 - few TRBV19 TGTGCCAGTAGTTTCTCCGGGGGGTTCACTGAAGCTTTCTTT CASSFSGGFTEAFF
TRBJ1-3 TRBD1 - TRBV7-9 TGTGCCAGCAGCTCTACAGCGAACAGGGGCTCTGGAAACACCATATATTTT CASSSTANRGSGNTIYF
TRBJ2-5 - once TRBV28 TGTGCCAGCAGCCCAACTGGTCCATACCTCCGTAGCGGAGCTCTGGGGACCCAGTACTTC CASSPTGPYLRSGALGTQYF
TRBJ2-7 TRBD1 - TRBV7-6 TGTGCCAGCAGAGCCGGACAGGGGTCGTACGAGCAGTACTTC CASRAGQGSYEQYF
TRBJ1-1 TRBD1 - TRBV28 TGTGCCAGCGGCTCTACAGGGGAGTGGGCTGCGGCTGAAGCTTTCTTT CASGSTGEWAAAEAFF
TRBJ2-5 TRBD2 - TRBV6-1 TGTGCCAGTCGAGCTAGCGGGAGTCAAGAGACCCAGTACTTC CASRASGSQETQYF
TRBJ1-2 TRBD1 - TRBV19 TGTGCCAGTAGTCCTACAGGGGTGCTCTATGGCTACACCTTC CASSPTGVLYGYTF
TRBJ1-2 TRBD1 - TRBV28 TGTGCCAGCAGCGAACCGGGACAGTTCTATGGCTACACCTTC CASSEPGQFYGYTF
TRBJ1-2 TRBD1 once TRBV9 TGTGCCAGCAGCCCCCTGACCCAGACAGGGTGGGGTGGCTACACCTTC CASSPLTQTGWGGYTF
TRBJ2-5 TRBD1 once TRBV10-3 TGTGCCGTCAGCCCGGGACAGCAAGAGACCCAGTACTTC CAVSPGQQETQYF